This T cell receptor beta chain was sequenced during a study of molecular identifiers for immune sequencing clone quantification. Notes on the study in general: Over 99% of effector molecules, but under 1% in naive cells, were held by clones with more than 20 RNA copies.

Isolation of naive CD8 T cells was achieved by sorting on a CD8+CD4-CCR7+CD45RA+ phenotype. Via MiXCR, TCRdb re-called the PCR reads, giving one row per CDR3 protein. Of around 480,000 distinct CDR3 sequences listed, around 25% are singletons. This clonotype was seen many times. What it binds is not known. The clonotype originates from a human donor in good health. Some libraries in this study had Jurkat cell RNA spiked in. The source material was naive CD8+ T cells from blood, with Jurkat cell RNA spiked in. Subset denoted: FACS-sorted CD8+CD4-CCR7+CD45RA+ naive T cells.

CDR3 residues: CASSQDRAETQYF. CDR3 DNA: TGTGCCAGCAGCCAAGATCGGGCAGAGACCCAGTACTTC. V and J are TRBV14 and TRBJ2-5; unclear D gene. Deletions cut 0 bases from V and 4 bases from J, with 6 bases between. This CDR3 has 13 residues. Germline V lookup: CDR1 SGHDN, CDR2 FVKESK.